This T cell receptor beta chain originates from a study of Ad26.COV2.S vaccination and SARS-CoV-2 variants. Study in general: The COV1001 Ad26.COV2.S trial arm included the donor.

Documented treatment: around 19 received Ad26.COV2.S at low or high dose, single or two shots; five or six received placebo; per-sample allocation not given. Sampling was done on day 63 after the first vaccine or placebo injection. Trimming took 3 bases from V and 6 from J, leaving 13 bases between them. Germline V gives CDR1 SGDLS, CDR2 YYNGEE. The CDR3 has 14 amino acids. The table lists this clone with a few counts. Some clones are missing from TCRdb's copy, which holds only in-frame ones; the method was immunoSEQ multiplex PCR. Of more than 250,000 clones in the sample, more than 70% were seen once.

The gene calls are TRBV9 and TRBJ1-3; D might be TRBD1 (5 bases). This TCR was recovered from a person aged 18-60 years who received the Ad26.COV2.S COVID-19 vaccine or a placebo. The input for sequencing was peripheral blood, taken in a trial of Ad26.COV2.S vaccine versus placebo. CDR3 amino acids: CASSASGNLNTIYF. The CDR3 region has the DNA TGTGCCAGCAGCGCATCAGGGAACCTAAACACCATATATTTT.